This entry concerns a single T cell receptor (beta chain). This clone was found many times. The antigen it recognizes is unknown. Diagnosis of CVID followed standard criteria, namely serum IgG, IgA and/or IgM below the normal range together with specific antibody deficiency. The CVID group comprised 40 to 45 subjects, 15 or so female and roughly 30 male, aged roughly 9 to 65 years with a mean age of approximately 42. Both CVID patients and healthy controls were predominantly of Caucasian heritage. At the time of study participation, every CVID subject had been on replacement immunoglobulin therapy for one year or longer. No CVID subject was ill or taking immunomodulatory or immunosuppressive medication when blood was collected. Heparinized peripheral whole blood samples of 5 to 8 ml were collected from each donor. Genomic DNA from adults with common variable immune deficiency (CVID) and from healthy adult controls was the source for sequencing TCRbeta CDR3 repertoires. Diluted blood was density-centrifuged over Hypaque 1077 or Ficoll-Paque to isolate peripheral blood mononuclear cells. Genomic DNA was obtained from unsorted mononuclear cells through either Qiagen column purification or a centrifugation-based method.

The data derive from a study of T cell clonality in common variable immunodeficiency (dated by TCRdb to the mid-2010s). Results the study describes overall, beyond this receptor: Even though DNA input was the same, control samples had an average of about 80,000 unique sequences each, compared with roughly 34,000 in CVID samples. It was noted by the authors that sequencing of the repertoires of T cell subpopulations would be needed to clarify the cause of the increased clonality in CVID. Healthy controls shared more TCRbeta clones with each other than CVID subjects shared among themselves (p < 0.0001). Increased TCRbeta clonality was found in CVID subjects compared with healthy controls (t-test p = 0.018), with the increase being most characteristic of about a third of subjects. Correlations of repertoire features with clinical complications were constrained by heterogeneity among patients within the CVID cohort. CVID TCRbeta sequences were reported to have fewer deletions and N-nucleotide insertions and to lack highly modified clones with 13 or more V deletions.

Equivalent amounts of genomic DNA from CVID and control samples were used as sequencing input. For every sample, a 60 bp segment covering the rearranged TCRbeta CDR3 region was amplified and then sequenced. TCRbeta amplification used the immunoSEQ assay, a bias-corrected multiplex PCR with high-throughput sequencing. The paper's processing steps were these. Every unique nucleotide sequence was considered a clone and was annotated with V, D and J genes, copy number and frequency. Sequences were labeled productive if in frame, and non-productive if out of frame or containing stop codons. Clonality was calculated from Shannon's entropy as previously described. Mean CDR3 Kyte-Doolittle hydropathy was derived from the predicted amino acid sequences of productive clones. Hierarchical clustering of scaled V gene usage was performed with the R hclust function using Manhattan distance and complete linkage. Sharing of clones by CDR3 amino acid sequence was evaluated by resampling 12 repertoires per group over 100 rounds. The repertoires were searched for 70 published EBV-specific TCRbeta sequences and about 240 published CMV-specific TCRbeta sequences. Analysis left out two CVID samples that produced under 10,000 sequences, so approximately 40 CVID repertoires remained. The source is immuneACCESS, and TCRdb retained only in-frame sequences with V and J called. Part of the clones is not carried over; for the studies checked, unresolved V genes explain less than half of this, and the remainder is unexplained. V and J calls and clone size come straight from that table; D and trimming were deduced from the DNA. In this sample the table shows approximately 28,000 clones, and no singletons are among them. The ten largest clones take up around 3% of the sample.

Sequencing was carried out using peripheral blood mononuclear cells. This clonotype originated in a human donor with common variable immunodeficiency.

The CDR3: CASSPYWGRAEAFF. The covered CDR3 bases are TGTGCCAGCTCACCCTACTGGGGGCGCGCTGAA. The chain employs TRBV18 and TRBJ1-1, with TRBD1 tentatively as D gene (6 bases match). From the germline J gene comes the end of the CDR3, since the read stops 3 residues before it. From a lookup of the germline V gene, CDR1 and CDR2 are KGHSH and LQKENI. Deletion took 3 bases off V and 6 bases off J, with a span of 14 bases between the germline ends. The CDR3 runs 14 residues from the cysteine to the phenylalanine. Of the CDR3's DNA, 33 bases were read; they are in frame from base 1. Joined to the reference TRBV18 and TRBJ1-1 proteins, this CDR3 gives the full variable domain: NAGVMQNPRHLVRRRGQEARLRCSPMKGHSHVYWYRQLPEEGLKFMVYLQKENIIDESGMPKERFSAEFPKEGPSILRIQQVVRGDSAAYFCASSPYWGRAEAFFGQGTRLTVV.